This is a list of T cell receptor beta chains from one sample in a study of cytomegalovirus exposure and HLA in healthy donors. Data came from immunoSEQ multiplex PCR; TCRdb stores just in-frame clones and leaves some out. The sample lists about 130,000 clones, around three quarters occurring once. Specimen: PBMCs. The receptor source for this set is a young man in good health and CMV-seronegative. Both conserved end residues are part of each CDR3. D genes are given only for firm matches. Where a row states a size, it is once, few, many or the class of an expanded clone; other rows omit it.

j_call v_call d_call clone_size cdr3_nt cdr3_aa
TRBJ2-7 TRBV5-1 . . TGCGCCAGCAGCTTGGCCGCGCCCTCCTACGAGCAGTACTTC CASSLAAPSYEQYF
TRBJ2-7 TRBV28 . . TGTGCCAGCAGTTTAACCCGGAGCTACGAGCAGTACTTC CASSLTRSYEQYF
TRBJ1-2 TRBV10-3 TRBD1 few TGTGCCATCAGTGCGGGGACAGGGGTTAGCTATGGCTACACCTTC CAISAGTGVSYGYTF
TRBJ2-3 TRBV5-6 . once TGTGCCAGCAGCATGGGGGGGCGGACTAGCACAGATACGCAGTATTTT CASSMGGRTSTDTQYF
TRBJ1-3 TRBV10-3 . . TGTGCCATCAGTGAGTCATGGGGGACAGGAAACACCATATATTTT CAISESWGTGNTIYF
TRBJ1-4 TRBV2 . few TGTGCCAGCAGTGGTCGGACAGCAACTAATGAAAAACTGTTTTTT CASSGRTATNEKLFF
TRBJ2-2 TRBV6-5 TRBD1 . TGTGCCAGCAGTTACTCTAACAGGGGCACCGGGGAGCTGTTTTTT CASSYSNRGTGELFF
TRBJ2-3 TRBV4-1 . . TGCGCCAGCAGCCAAGAATCGGGGGTAGGCGGGTCGCAGTATTTT CASSQESGVGGSQYF
TRBJ1-1 TRBV20-1 . once TGCAGTGCTAGAGGCCCGGGAGGGGCTTTCTTT CSARGPGGAFF
TRBJ2-3 TRBV19 TRBD2 few TGTGCCAGTAGTACGGAGGGGCGGGAGGGTCTCACAGATACGCAGTATTTT CASSTEGREGLTDTQYF
TRBJ2-1 TRBV7-8 . few TGTGCCAGCACCGAAAGCGAGTACTCCTACAATGAGCAGTTCTTC CASTESEYSYNEQFF
TRBJ2-5 TRBV6-1 . . TGTGCCAGCAGTAGGCCGGGGGATGTAGAGACCCAGTACTTC CASSRPGDVETQYF
TRBJ2-7 TRBV29-1 TRBD2 . TGCAGCGCTGCGGGACTAGCGGGAGGGCGTGAGCAGTACTTC CSAAGLAGGREQYF
TRBJ2-1 TRBV27 . . TGTGCCAGCAGTTCCGGGTACAATGAGCAGTTCTTC CASSSGYNEQFF
TRBJ1-2 TRBV5-1 . . TGCGCCAGCAGCCCGCGGGGGGGAGCCGACTATGGCTACACCTTC CASSPRGGADYGYTF
TRBJ2-3 TRBV4-1 TRBD2 . TGCGCCAGCAGTCTCCTAGCGGGTACTGCAGATACGCAGTATTTT CASSLLAGTADTQYF
TRBJ1-1 TRBV29-1 TRBD1 . TGCAGCGTTCGACCTACCGGGACAGGGTCGATGAACACTGAAGCTTTCTTT CSVRPTGTGSMNTEAFF
TRBJ1-1 TRBV4-3 . . TGCGCCAGCAGCCAAGATTGGCAGGGGAACACTGAAGCTTTCTTT CASSQDWQGNTEAFF
TRBJ1-6 TRBV28 . . TGTGCCAGCAGCCGCGGCGGTTCCCTCCACTTT CASSRGGSLHF
TRBJ1-2 TRBV7-2 TRBD1 . TGTGCCAGCAGCTTTGCGGGACAGGGTCTTTCCTATGGCTACACCTTC CASSFAGQGLSYGYTF
TRBJ1-5 TRBV19 TRBD1 . TGTGCCAGTAGGGCCCCGGGACAGGCATATCAGCCCCAGCATTTT CASRAPGQAYQPQHF
TRBJ1-2 TRBV6-5 . once TGTGCCAGCAGTCCCGGGGGGATCTATGGCTACACCTTC CASSPGGIYGYTF
TRBJ1-4 TRBV7-9 . . TGTGCCAGCAGCTTAGGTCAGGGTATCAATGAAAAACTGTTTTTT CASSLGQGINEKLFF
TRBJ2-1 TRBV9 . . TGTGCCAGCAGCGGATTGCTAGTTAACGAGCAGTTCTTC CASSGLLVNEQFF
TRBJ2-3 TRBV5-1 TRBD2 . TGCGCCAGCAGTAGTAGCGGGGGTCCCACAGATACGCAGTATTTT CASSSSGGPTDTQYF
TRBJ2-7 TRBV27 . . TGTGCCAGCAGTTTAAGCCAGGGGTCCACAACCTACGAGCAGTACTTC CASSLSQGSTTYEQYF
TRBJ2-1 TRBV4-1 TRBD2 . TGCGCCAGCAGCCAAGGGGACTATTCCAATGAGCAGTTCTTC CASSQGDYSNEQFF
TRBJ2-5 TRBV5-1 . . TGCGCCAGCAGCTTGCGAGGGGGAGAGACCCAGTACTTC CASSLRGGETQYF
TRBJ2-2 TRBV2 . once TGTGCCAGCACCTCTCTTTCGAACACCGGGGAGCTGTTTTTT CASTSLSNTGELFF
TRBJ2-1 TRBV4-3 TRBD2 . TGCGCCAGCAGCCAGAGCTCAAGCGGGAGGGCCTATAGTGAGCAGTTCTTC CASSQSSSGRAYSEQFF
TRBJ2-7 TRBV21-1 . . TGTGCCAGCAGCAAGCCCACAGGGGATGGGGCCTACGAGCAGTACTTC CASSKPTGDGAYEQYF
TRBJ2-2 TRBV2 TRBD1 . TGTGCCAGCAGAGGACAGGGGGGCGGGGAGCTGTTTTTT CASRGQGGGELFF
TRBJ1-2 TRBV29-1 . . TGCAGCGTTGTGGGGGGTAGGGCTAACTATGGCTACACCTTC CSVVGGRANYGYTF
TRBJ2-6 TRBV10-3 . . TGTGCCATCAGTGATAGACAGAGAGTGGCCGGGGCCAACGTCCTGACTTTC CAISDRQRVAGANVLTF
TRBJ1-2 TRBV7-9 TRBD1 . TGTGCCAGCAGCTTATGGCTAAAACAGGGGATAAGTGGCTACACCTTC CASSLWLKQGISGYTF
TRBJ2-7 TRBV7-3 . . TGTGCCAGCAGCCCCCAGGTTGGGGGGATCCTCGAGCAGTACTTC CASSPQVGGILEQYF
TRBJ1-5 TRBV4-2 TRBD1 . TGTGCCAGCAGCCGTATAACCGGGACAGCCGACAATCAGCCCCAGCATTTT CASSRITGTADNQPQHF
TRBJ2-2 TRBV7-2 TRBD1 . TGTGCCAGCAGCTTCGGACAGGGCGGGGAGCTGTTTTTT CASSFGQGGELFF
TRBJ2-2 TRBV19 TRBD2 . TGTGCCAGTAGGACTAGCGGGGGTACCGGGGAGCTGTTTTTT CASRTSGGTGELFF
TRBJ2-7 TRBV2 . . TGTGCCAGCAGCGATCCCCGGGACTTACCCCCCGAGCAGTACTTC CASSDPRDLPPEQYF
TRBJ1-1 TRBV12-5 TRBD1 . TGTGCTAGTGCCCGGACAGGGGGCATGTCTGAAGCTTTCTTT CASARTGGMSEAFF
TRBJ2-1 TRBV5-4 . few TGTGCCAGCAGCATGACAGGTGAAGAGCAGTTCTTC CASSMTGEEQFF
TRBJ2-5 TRBV2 . . TGTGCCAGCAGTCCCGGACAGTCCCCAGAGACCCAGTACTTC CASSPGQSPETQYF
TRBJ2-1 TRBV5-1 TRBD1 . TGCGCCAGCAGCCCGGGACAGGGGAACAATGAGCAGTTCTTC CASSPGQGNNEQFF
TRBJ1-5 TRBV19 TRBD1 few TGTGCCACCCGGGACAGGGGGCATCTAGGAGGCAATCAGCCCCAGCATTTT CATRDRGHLGGNQPQHF
TRBJ2-5 TRBV7-9 . . TGTGCCAGCAGCTTGAGATTCCAGGGTGACGAGACCCAGTACTTC CASSLRFQGDETQYF
TRBJ2-7 TRBV5-1 TRBD2 once TGCGCCAGCAGTTCCAGGTCCTCGGGGGGCGAGCAGTACTTC CASSSRSSGGEQYF
TRBJ2-5 TRBV2 . . TGTGCCAGCAGGGAGGGGCGGGAGACCCAGTACTTC CASREGRETQYF
TRBJ2-2 TRBV4-3 . once TGCGCCAGCAGCCAAAAAGGGGGGGAGGGCTTCACCGGGGAGCTGTTTTTT CASSQKGGEGFTGELFF
TRBJ2-7 TRBV2 . medium-sized TGTGCCAGCAGTAACTGGGCAGGCCACGAGCAGTACTTC CASSNWAGHEQYF
TRBJ1-1 TRBV4-3 . few TGCGCCAGCAGCCAAGATTTAAGGGGGAACACTGAAGCTTTCTTT CASSQDLRGNTEAFF
TRBJ2-5 TRBV2 . . TGTGCCAGCCGGGACAAAAAAGAGACCCAGTACTTC CASRDKKETQYF
TRBJ1-5 TRBV5-1 TRBD1 . TGCGCCAGCAGCGCGGGACAGGGGAATCAGCCCCAGCATTTT CASSAGQGNQPQHF
TRBJ2-7 TRBV5-4 . . TGTGCCAGCAGCGAGGACTACGCGCCCTACGAGCAGTACTTC CASSEDYAPYEQYF
TRBJ2-1 TRBV5-1 TRBD1 . TGCGCCAGCAGCTTTGGTGGGGACAGGGGGCGTTCCTACAATGAGCAGTTCTTC CASSFGGDRGRSYNEQFF
TRBJ2-1 TRBV12-5 TRBD1 . TGTGCTAGTGGTTTGGCCCAAGGACAGGGGGCAAGCAATGAGCAGTTCTTC CASGLAQGQGASNEQFF
TRBJ2-3 TRBV19 TRBD1 . TGTGCCAGTAGTATCGAGGGGGCTAGGGGCACAGATACGCAGTATTTT CASSIEGARGTDTQYF
TRBJ1-4 TRBV9 . . TGTGCCAGCAGCCGCGACGGACAGAGTAATGAAAAACTGTTTTTT CASSRDGQSNEKLFF
TRBJ2-1 TRBV7-3 . . TGTGCCAGCAGCTACGGGAATTTGGGCAATGAGCAGTTCTTC CASSYGNLGNEQFF
TRBJ2-5 TRBV29-1 TRBD1 . TGCAGCGTTGTATTCCGGGACAGGGTTTTGGAGACCCAGTACTTC CSVVFRDRVLETQYF